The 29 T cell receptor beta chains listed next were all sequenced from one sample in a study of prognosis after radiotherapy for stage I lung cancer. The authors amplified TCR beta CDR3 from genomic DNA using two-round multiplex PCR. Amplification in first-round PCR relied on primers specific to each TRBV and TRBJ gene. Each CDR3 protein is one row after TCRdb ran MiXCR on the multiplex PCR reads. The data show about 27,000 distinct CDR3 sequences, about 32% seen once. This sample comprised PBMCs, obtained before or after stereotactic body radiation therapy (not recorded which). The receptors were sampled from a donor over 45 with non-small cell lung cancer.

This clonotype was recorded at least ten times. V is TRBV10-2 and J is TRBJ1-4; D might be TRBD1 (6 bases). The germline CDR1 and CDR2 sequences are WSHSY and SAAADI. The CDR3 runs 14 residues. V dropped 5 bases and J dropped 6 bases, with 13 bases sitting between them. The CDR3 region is CASSSQGRDEKLFF. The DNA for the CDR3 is TGCGCCAGCAGTTCTCAGGGGAGGGATGAAAAACTGTTTTTT.

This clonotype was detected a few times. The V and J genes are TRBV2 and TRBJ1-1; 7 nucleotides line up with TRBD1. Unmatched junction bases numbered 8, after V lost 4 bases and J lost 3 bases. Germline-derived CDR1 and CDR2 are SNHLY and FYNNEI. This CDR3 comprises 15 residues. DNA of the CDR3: TGTGCCAGCAGTGTTCCGGGACAGATGGACACTGAAGCTTTCTTT. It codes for CASSVPGQMDTEAFF.

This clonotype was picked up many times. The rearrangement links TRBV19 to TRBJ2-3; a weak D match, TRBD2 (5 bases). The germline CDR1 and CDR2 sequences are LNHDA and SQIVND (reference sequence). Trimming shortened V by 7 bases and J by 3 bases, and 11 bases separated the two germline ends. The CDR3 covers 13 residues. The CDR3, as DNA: TGTGCCAGTAACAGAGGGAGAACAGATACGCAGTATTTT. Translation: CASNRGRTDTQYF.

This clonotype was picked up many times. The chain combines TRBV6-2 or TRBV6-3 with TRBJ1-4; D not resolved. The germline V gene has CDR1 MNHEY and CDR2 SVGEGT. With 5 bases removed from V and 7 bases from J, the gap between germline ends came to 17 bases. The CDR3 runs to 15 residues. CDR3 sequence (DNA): TGTGCCAGCAGTCTTTACCGGGCCGCGGGTGAAAAACTGTTTTTT. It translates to CASSLYRAAGEKLFF.

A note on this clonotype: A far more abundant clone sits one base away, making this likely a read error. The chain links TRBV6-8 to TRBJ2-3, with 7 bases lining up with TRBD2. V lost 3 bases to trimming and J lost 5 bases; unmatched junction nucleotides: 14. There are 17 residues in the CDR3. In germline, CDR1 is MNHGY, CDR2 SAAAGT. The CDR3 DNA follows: TGTGCCAGCAGTTATAATCCGGGGGGTTGGTACGAAGATACGCAGTATTTT. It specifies CASSYNPGGWYEDTQYF.

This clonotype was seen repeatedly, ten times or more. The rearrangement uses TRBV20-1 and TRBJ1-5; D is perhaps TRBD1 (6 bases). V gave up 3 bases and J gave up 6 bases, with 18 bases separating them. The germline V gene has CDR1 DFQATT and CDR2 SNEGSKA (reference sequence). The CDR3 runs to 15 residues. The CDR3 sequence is CSARPPGGLVQPQHF. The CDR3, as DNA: TGCAGTGCTAGGCCACCCGGGGGGCTGGTTCAGCCCCAGCATTTT.

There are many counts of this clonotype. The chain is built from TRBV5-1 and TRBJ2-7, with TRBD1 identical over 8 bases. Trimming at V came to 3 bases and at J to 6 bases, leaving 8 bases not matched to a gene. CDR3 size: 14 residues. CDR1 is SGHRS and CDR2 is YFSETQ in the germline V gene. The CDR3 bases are TGCGCCAGCAGCTCCAGGACAGGGCTCTCCGAGCAGTACTTC. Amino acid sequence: CASSSRTGLSEQYF.

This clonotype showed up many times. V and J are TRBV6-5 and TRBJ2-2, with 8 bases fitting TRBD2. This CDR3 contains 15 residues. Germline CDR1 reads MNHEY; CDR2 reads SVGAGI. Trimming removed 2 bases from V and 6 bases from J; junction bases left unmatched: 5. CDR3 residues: CASSYTPGLAGELFF. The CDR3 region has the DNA TGTGCCAGCAGTTACACTCCGGGACTAGCCGGGGAGCTGTTTTTT.

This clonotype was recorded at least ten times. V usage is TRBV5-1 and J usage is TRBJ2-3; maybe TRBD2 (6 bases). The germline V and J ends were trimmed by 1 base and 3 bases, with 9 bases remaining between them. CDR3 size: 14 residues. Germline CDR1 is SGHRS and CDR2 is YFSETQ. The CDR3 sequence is CASSLSGRTDTQYF. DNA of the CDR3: TGCGCCAGCAGCTTGTCAGGGAGGACAGATACGCAGTATTTT.

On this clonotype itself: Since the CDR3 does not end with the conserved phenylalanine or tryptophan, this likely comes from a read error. CDR3: CASSSAPLYYEQYS. The CDR3 DNA reads TGTGCCAGCAGTTCGGCCCCCTTATACTACGAGCAGTACTCC. This chain uses TRBV28 with TRBJ2-7; no reliable D call. The CDR3 has 14 residues. Germline V CDR1 and CDR2: MDHEN, SYDVKM. Trimming removed 4 bases at V and 3 bases at J, with 13 bases between.

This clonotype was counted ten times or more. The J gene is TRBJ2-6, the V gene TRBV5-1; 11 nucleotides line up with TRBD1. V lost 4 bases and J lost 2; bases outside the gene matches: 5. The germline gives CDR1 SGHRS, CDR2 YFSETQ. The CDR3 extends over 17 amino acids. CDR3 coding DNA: TGCGCCAGCAGCATCGGACAGGGGGCAACTGGGGCCAACGTCCTGACTTTC. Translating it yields CASSIGQGATGANVLTF.

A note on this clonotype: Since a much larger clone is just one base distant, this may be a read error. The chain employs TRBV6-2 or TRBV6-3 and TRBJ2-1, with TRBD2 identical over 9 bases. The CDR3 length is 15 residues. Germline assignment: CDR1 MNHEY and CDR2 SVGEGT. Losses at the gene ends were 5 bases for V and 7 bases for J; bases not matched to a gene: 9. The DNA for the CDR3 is TGTGCCAGCAGTGAGGGGCGGGGGGGCGTGAATGAGCAGTTCTTC. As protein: CASSEGRGGVNEQFF.

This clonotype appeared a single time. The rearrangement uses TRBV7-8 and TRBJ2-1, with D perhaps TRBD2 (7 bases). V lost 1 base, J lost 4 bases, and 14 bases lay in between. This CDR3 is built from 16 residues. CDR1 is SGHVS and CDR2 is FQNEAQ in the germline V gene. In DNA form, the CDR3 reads TGTGCCAGCAGCTTAGAGGGGGGGGCCGCTTACAATGAGCAGTTCTTC. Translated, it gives CASSLEGGAAYNEQFF.

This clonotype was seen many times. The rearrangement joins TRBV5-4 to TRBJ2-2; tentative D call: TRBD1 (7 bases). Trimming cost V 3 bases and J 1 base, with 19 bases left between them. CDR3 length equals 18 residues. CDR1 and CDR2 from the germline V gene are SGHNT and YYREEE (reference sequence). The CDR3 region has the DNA TGTGCCAGCAGCTCGCAGAGACACAGGGGAGGGAACACCGGGGAGCTGTTTTTT. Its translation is CASSSQRHRGGNTGELFF.

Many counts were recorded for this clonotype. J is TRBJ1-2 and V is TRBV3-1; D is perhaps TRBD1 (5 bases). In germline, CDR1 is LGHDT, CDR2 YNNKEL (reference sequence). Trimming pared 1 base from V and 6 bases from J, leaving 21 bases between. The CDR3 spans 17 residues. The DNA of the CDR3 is TGTGCCAGCAGCCAAGGGGCGGGGCAAGCCCGGGGGGATGGCTACACCTTC. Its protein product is CASSQGAGQARGDGYTF.

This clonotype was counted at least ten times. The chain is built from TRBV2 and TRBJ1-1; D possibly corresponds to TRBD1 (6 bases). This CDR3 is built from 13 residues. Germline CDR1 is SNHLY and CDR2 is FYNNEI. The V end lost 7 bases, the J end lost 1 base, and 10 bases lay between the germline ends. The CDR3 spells CASKGQSNTEAFF. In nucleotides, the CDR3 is TGTGCCAGCAAGGGACAATCGAACACTGAAGCTTTCTTT.

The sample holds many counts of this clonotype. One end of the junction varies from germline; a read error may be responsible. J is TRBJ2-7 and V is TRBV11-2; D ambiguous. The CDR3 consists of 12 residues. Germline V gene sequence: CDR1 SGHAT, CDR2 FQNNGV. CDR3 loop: CASSLTGTKLDF. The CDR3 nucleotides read TGTGCCAGCAGCTTGACTGGAACAAAATTGGACTTC. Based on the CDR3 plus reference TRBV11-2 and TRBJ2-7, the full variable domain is EAGVAQSPRYKIIEKRQSVAFWCNPISGHATLYWYQQILGQGPKLLIQFQNNGVVDDSQLPKDRFSAERLKGVDSTLKIQPAKLEDSAVYLCASSLTGTKLDFGPGTRLTVT.

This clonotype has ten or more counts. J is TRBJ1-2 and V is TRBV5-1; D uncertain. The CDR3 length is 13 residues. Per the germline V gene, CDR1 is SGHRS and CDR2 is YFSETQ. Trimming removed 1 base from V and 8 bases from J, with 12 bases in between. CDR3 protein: CASSLSGVHGYTF. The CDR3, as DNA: TGCGCCAGCAGCTTGTCCGGGGTCCACGGCTACACCTTC.

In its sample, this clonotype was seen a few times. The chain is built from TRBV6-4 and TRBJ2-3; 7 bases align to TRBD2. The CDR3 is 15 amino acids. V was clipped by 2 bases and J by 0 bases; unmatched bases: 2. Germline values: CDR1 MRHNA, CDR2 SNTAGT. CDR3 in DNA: TGTGCCAGCAGTGACGGGCGGGAGAGCACAGATACGCAGTATTTT. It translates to CASSDGRESTDTQYF.

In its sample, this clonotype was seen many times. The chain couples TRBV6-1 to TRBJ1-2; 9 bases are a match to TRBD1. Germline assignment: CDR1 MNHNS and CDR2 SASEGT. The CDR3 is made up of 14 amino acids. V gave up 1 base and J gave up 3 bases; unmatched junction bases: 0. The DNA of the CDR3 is TGTGCCAGCAGTGAAGGGGACAGGGACTATGGCTACACCTTC. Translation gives CASSEGDRDYGYTF.

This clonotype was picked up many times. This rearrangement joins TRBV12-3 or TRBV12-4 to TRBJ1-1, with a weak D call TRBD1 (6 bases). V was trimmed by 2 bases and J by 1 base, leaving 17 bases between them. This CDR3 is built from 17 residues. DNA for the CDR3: TGTGCCAGCAGTTTATTTGGGGGGGGCAGGGGGAACACTGAAGCTTTCTTT. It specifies CASSLFGGGRGNTEAFF.

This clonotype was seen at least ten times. The CDR3, as DNA: TGTGCCAGCAGTTCGCGGAGGATGAACACTGAAGCTTTCTTT. The encoded protein is CASSSRRMNTEAFF. The chain recombines TRBV12-3 or TRBV12-4 with TRBJ1-1, with D hard to call. This CDR3 comprises 14 residues. Trimming removed 4 bases from V and 0 bases from J, with 9 bases in between.

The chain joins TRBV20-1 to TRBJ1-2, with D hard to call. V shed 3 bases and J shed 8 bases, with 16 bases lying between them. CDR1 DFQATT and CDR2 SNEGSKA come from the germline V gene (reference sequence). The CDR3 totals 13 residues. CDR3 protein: CSARAANDLGYTF. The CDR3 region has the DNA TGCAGTGCTAGGGCAGCTAACGATCTCGGCTACACCTTC.

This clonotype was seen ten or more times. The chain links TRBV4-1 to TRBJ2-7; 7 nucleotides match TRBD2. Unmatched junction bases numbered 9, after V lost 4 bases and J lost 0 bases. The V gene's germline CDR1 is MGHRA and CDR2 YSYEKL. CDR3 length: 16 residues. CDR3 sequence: CASSPTRDYLSYEQYF. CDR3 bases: TGCGCCAGCAGCCCAACCCGGGACTACCTCTCCTACGAGCAGTACTTC.

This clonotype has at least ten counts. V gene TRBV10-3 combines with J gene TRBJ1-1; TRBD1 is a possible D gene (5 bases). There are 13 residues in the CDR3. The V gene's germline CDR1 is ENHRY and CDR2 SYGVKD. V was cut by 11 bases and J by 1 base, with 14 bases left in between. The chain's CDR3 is CASRVSGNTEAFF. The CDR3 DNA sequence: TGTGCCTCCAGGGTTTCGGGGAACACTGAAGCTTTCTTT.

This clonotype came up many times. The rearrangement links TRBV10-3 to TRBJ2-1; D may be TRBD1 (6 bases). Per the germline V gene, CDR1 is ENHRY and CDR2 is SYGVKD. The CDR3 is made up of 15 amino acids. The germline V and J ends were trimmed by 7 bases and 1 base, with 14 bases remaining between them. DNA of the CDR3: TGTGCCATCAAGACAGGCGTGTGGTCCTACAATGAGCAGTTCTTC. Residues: CAIKTGVWSYNEQFF.

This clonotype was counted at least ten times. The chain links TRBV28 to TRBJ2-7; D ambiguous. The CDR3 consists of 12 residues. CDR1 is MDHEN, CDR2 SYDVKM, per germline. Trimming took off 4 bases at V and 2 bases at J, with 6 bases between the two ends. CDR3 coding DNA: TGTGCCAGCAGTTCTAATCCCTACGAGCAGTACTTC. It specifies CASSSNPYEQYF.

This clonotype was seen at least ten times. DNA for the CDR3: TGTGCCACCAAGGAGACAGGGGACAATGAGCAGTTCTTC. The encoded protein is CATKETGDNEQFF. The chain is built from TRBV15 and TRBJ2-1; 8 positions agree with TRBD1. The CDR3 has 13 residues. Looked up from germline, CDR1 is LNHNV and CDR2 is YYDKDF (reference sequence). The ends lost 7 bases at V and 5 bases at J; junction bases unmatched: 4.

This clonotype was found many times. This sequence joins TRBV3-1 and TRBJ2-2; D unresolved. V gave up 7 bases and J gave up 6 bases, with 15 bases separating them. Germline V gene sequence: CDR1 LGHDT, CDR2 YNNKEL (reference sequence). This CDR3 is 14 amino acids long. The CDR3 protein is CASTKSVVSGELFF. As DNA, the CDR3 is TGTGCCAGCACGAAAAGCGTCGTCTCCGGGGAGCTGTTTTTT.